The 8 T cell receptor beta chains given below trace back to one sample, sequenced in a study of blood T cell repertoires in COVID-19. Sequenced by immunoSEQ multiplex PCR; TCRdb stores in-frame clones only, minus some. The table includes about 75,000 clones, around two thirds detected once. Sequencing was done on a sample of peripheral blood. The receptors here all came from a human donor with acute or convalescent COVID-19. The donor label of this sample is uncertain.

V and J are TRBV18 and TRBJ2-1; 8 bases agree with TRBD2. There are 14 residues in the CDR3. CDR1 KGHSH and CDR2 LQKENI come from the germline V gene. V shed 2 bases and J 9 bases; nucleotides not matched to a gene: 6. The CDR3 DNA sequence: TGTGCCAGCTCACCAGCAGTAGCGGGAAGTGAGCAGTTCTTC. Amino acids: CASSPAVAGSEQFF.

The chain combines TRBV2 with TRBJ2-2, with TRBD1 matching 12 bases. CDR3 length: 19 residues. V lost 6 bases, J lost 1 base, and 12 bases stayed unmatched. The germline V gene has CDR1 SNHLY and CDR2 FYNNEI. CDR3 coding DNA: TGTGCCAGCAGGACTGAACATGGGACAGGGGGCGGGAACACCGGGGAGCTGTTTTTT. The encoded protein is CASRTEHGTGGGNTGELFF.

The chain is built from TRBV7-8 and TRBJ2-3; 8 bases are shared with TRBD2. With V trimmed by 4 bases and J by 5 bases, 11 bases remained unmatched. CDR3 length: 16 residues. Per germline, CDR1 SGHVS and CDR2 FQNEAQ. The CDR3: CASSSPGGMGGDTQYF. The CDR3 DNA follows: TGTGCCAGCAGCTCGCCGGGGGGGATGGGTGGAGATACGCAGTATTTT.

This chain joins TRBV7-2 and TRBJ1-1; D unclear. V lost 4 bases to trimming and J lost 5 bases, with 8 bases between them. Per the germline V gene, CDR1 is SGHTA and CDR2 is FQGNSA. The CDR3 is 12 residues long. CDR3 bases: TGTGCCAGCAGCTACGCGGGGACTGAAGCTTTCTTT. Its protein product is CASSYAGTEAFF.

The chain is built from TRBV25-1 and TRBJ2-3, with TRBD1 matching 8 bases. Trimming removed 4 bases from V and 4 bases from J; junction bases left unmatched: 10. Germline V lookup: CDR1 MGHDK, CDR2 SYGVNS. This CDR3 comprises 16 residues. The CDR3 DNA reads as TGTGCCAGCAGTGGAGACAGGGGTTTCGGTGCAGATACGCAGTATTTT. Its protein is CASSGDRGFGADTQYF. Full variable domain (rest looked up from reference TRBV25-1 and TRBJ2-3): EADIYQTPRYLVIGTGKKITLECSQTMGHDKMYWYQQDPGMELHLIHYSYGVNSTEKGDLSSESTVSRIRTEHFPLTLESARPSHTSQYLCASSGDRGFGADTQYFGPGTRLTVL.

The chain uses TRBV28 and TRBJ1-4; TRBD1 is a possible D gene (6 bases). Germline CDR1 is MDHEN and CDR2 is SYDVKM. The CDR3 totals 14 residues. Trimming took 3 bases from V and 5 from J, leaving 10 bases between them. CDR3 loop: CASSLVDRNEKLFF. Here the CDR3 DNA reads TGTGCCAGCAGTTTGGTGGACAGAAATGAAAAACTGTTTTTT.

This clone was counted a few times. The V call is TRBV5-4, the J call TRBJ1-3, with TRBD1 matching 10 bases. Germline V gene data show CDR1 as SGHNT and CDR2 as YYREEE (reference sequence). The CDR3 is 15 residues long. V lost 3 bases to trimming and J lost 4 bases; unmatched junction nucleotides: 4. The CDR3 protein is CASSSDRGTGNTIYF. The CDR3, as DNA: TGTGCCAGCAGCTCGGACAGGGGGACCGGAAACACCATATATTTT.

The sample holds one count of this clone. The chain links TRBV7-8 to TRBJ2-5, with 10 bases lining up with TRBD1. The germline V gene has CDR1 SGHVS and CDR2 FQNEAQ. This CDR3 comprises 15 residues. Trimming cost V 4 bases and J 5 bases; bases outside gene matches: 7. The CDR3 here is CASSYGQGGIETQYF. DNA of the CDR3: TGTGCCAGCAGCTACGGACAGGGGGGGATCGAGACCCAGTACTTC.